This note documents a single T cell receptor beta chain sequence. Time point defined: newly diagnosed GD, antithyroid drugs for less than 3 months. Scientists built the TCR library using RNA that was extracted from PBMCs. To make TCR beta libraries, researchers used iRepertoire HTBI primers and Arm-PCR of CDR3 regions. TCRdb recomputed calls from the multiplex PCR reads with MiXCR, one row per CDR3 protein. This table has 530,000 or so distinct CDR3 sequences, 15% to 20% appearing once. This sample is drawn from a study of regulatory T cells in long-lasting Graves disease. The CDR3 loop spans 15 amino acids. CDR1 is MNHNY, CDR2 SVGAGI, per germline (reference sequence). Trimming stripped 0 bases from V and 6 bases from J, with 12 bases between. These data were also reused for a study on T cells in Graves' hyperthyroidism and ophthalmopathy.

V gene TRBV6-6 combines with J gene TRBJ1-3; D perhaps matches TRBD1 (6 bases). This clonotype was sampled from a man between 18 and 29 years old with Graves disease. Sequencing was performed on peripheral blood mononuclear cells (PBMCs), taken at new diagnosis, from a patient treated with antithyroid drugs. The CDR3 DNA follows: TGTGCCAGCAGTTACTCGATCAGGGGAACAAACACCATATATTTT. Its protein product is CASSYSIRGTNTIYF.